The source of this T cell receptor (beta chain) is a study of shared T cell receptors in the human thymus (dated by TCRdb to the early 2020s). Background on the whole study: The study examined how self-reactive, shared T-cell receptor alpha chains are generated in the human thymus.

Library preparation was by the immunoSEQ multiplex PCR assay. Drawn from immuneACCESS, this table holds only the in-frame rearrangements with V and J called that TCRdb kept. Clones are partly lost; checked studies trace under half to an unresolved V gene and leave the rest unexplained. The sample profile shows about 380,000 clones; just under 95% of them were found once. The ten largest clones add up to roughly 0.02% of the sample. Regarding this clone: Its binding antigen is unknown. No much larger clone exists at a distance of one base, and base qualities are not known.

CDR1 and CDR2 are drawn from the germline V gene: SGDLS, YYNGEE. Its CDR3 holds 16 amino acids, cysteine through phenylalanine. Only the CDR3 part of the read is kept: 48 bases, read in frame from the first base. Trimming costs V 3 bases and J 10 bases, and their ends lie 23 bases apart. The receptor was derived from a human donor. Sequenced input: thymocytes. The chain is assembled from TRBV9 and TRBJ2-1; TRBD1 is possibly the D segment (5 matching bases). The DNA sequence is given as TGTGCCAGCAGCGCTTCAGGGAAGTCGATTACCCGGGAGCAGTTCTTC. Its protein reads: CASSASGKSITREQFF.